This is a list of T cell receptor beta chains from one sample in a study of T cells in Graves' hyperthyroidism and ophthalmopathy. A single record per CDR3 protein comes from TCRdb applying MiXCR to the multiplex PCR reads. The table records 620,000 or so distinct CDR3 sequences, about 14% of them present only once. Sequenced input: blood. These receptors were taken from a woman aged 50 to 65 with Graves' ophthalmopathy. Both conserved end residues are part of each CDR3. A D gene is named only where the DNA matches it firmly. Clone size is given for some rows only: seen once, a few or many times, or a class if the clone is expanded.

>TRBV24-1|few|TRBJ2-1|-
CATRAPPHNEQFF
TGTGCCACCAGGGCCCCCCCTCACAATGAGCAGTTCTTC
>TRBV5-1|many|TRBJ1-2|TRBD1
CASSSPGQGHGYTF
TGCGCCAGCAGCTCGCCCGGACAGGGGCATGGCTACACCTTC
>TRBV25-1|-|TRBJ1-5|-
CASSEYRVGQPQHF
TGTGCCAGCAGTGAATACAGGGTGGGGCAGCCCCAGCATTTT
>TRBV11-2|many|TRBJ2-5|-
CASSWGPGPQETQYF
TGTGCCAGCAGCTGGGGTCCGGGACCACAAGAGACCCAGTACTTC
>TRBV18|-|TRBJ1-2|-
CTSPPMASSYGYTF
TGTACCAGCCCACCAATGGCCTCCAGCTATGGCTACACCTTC
>TRBV9|-|TRBJ2-1|TRBD2
CASSVGGLADYNEQFF
TGTGCCAGCAGCGTAGGGGGACTAGCGGACTACAATGAGCAGTTCTTC
>TRBV20-1|-|TRBJ2-5|-
CSAGGPSGLTETQYF
TGCAGTGCCGGGGGGCCTAGCGGACTCACGGAGACCCAGTACTTC
>TRBV4-2|few|TRBJ1-5|TRBD1
CASSQGDRGGNQPQHF
TGTGCCAGCAGCCAAGGGGACAGGGGTGGCAATCAGCCCCAGCATTTT
>TRBV18|many|TRBJ1-5|-
CASSPDGGNQPQHF
TGTGCCAGCTCACCGGACGGAGGAAATCAGCCCCAGCATTTT
>TRBV6-1|-|TRBJ2-1|-
CASSLEQSYNEQFF
TGTGCCAGCAGTTTAGAACAGTCCTACAATGAGCAGTTCTTC